The clone carrying this T cell receptor beta chain occurred a few times. KT2, a clone with a known TCR, was spiked into unfractionated PBMC. V lost 1 base to trimming and J lost 4 bases, with 13 bases between them. This CDR3 comprises 16 residues. The sample originates from a study of quantifying T cell responses using KT2 cells. In the study overall: RNA was reverse transcribed with TCR alpha and beta constant-region primers. A predetermined fluorescence threshold ended the second PCR, run as a qPCR.

An oligo carrying a UMI was ligated to the cDNA 3' end. The first PCR ran approximately 4 cycles with an equimolar RC1.1 and RC1.2 beta primer mix. TCR alpha and beta chains were handled separately starting at the second PCR. One entry per CDR3 protein results from TCRdb running MiXCR on the UMI-ligation and nested PCR reads. The sample has approximately 50,000 distinct CDR3 sequences; roughly 10% are singletons. The sample was PBMCs spiked with cells of the T cell clone KT2. The chain links TRBV12-3 or TRBV12-4 to TRBJ2-2; D could derive from TRBD1 or TRBD2 (5 bases each). This TCR was sampled from a human donor. CDR3 nucleotide sequence: TGTGCCAGCAGTTTAGGAGCCGGGGCGGGCACCGGGGAGCTGTTTTTT. Protein: CASSLGAGAGTGELFF.